The 9 T cell receptor beta chains reported below all come from one sample, sequenced in a study of metastatic and nonmetastatic thyroid tumors. The entire patient cohort was treatment-naive prior to thyroid surgery. From the PCR reads, TCRdb re-called clones with MiXCR. The table has fewer than 16,000 clones, 24% seen once. The source material was tumor tissue. These receptor sequences come from a female donor with papillary thyroid cancer or a benign thyroid nodule (not recorded which). Some clones in this sample may be carry-over from other donors' samples.

The rearrangement uses TRBV6-4 and TRBJ2-1; 12 nucleotides align to TRBD1. The CDR3 is 17 amino acids. Germline trimming cut 8 bases from V and 3 bases from J; bases unmatched to any gene: 11. In germline, CDR1 is MRHNA, CDR2 SNTAGT. CDR3 sequence: CASSPGTGGARYNEQFF. The DNA of the CDR3 is TGTGCCAGCTCCCCCGGGACAGGGGGCGCCCGCTACAATGAGCAGTTCTTC.

The V and J genes are TRBV11-2 and TRBJ2-1; D uncertain. Germline lookup yields CDR1 SGHAT and CDR2 FQNNGV. Trimming removed 0 bases at V and 0 bases at J, with 6 bases between. CDR3 length: 15 amino acids. The CDR3 here is CASSLDPSSYNEQFF. The CDR3 coding sequence is TGTGCCAGCAGCTTAGACCCTAGCTCCTACAATGAGCAGTTCTTC.

Comment on this clone: The conserved final phenylalanine or tryptophan is absent from the CDR3, which likely points to a read error. The rearrangement joins TRBV12-3 or TRBV12-4 to TRBJ1-2, with D hard to call. CDR3 length equals 11 residues. The DNA of the CDR3 is TGTGCTAGCAGTTCAGCGCGGGGCTACACCTCC. Translating gives CASSSARGYTS.

This clone was counted only a few times. The V call is TRBV6-4, the J call TRBJ2-7, with TRBD2 matching over 7 bases. The V gene's germline CDR1 is MRHNA and CDR2 SNTAGT. CDR3 length equals 17 residues. Losses at the gene ends were 6 bases for V and 4 bases for J; bases not matched to a gene: 18. In DNA form, the CDR3 reads TGTGCCAGCAGGGAAGTCCCAACGCGGGGGAAAATATACGAGCAGTACTTC. Translation: CASREVPTRGKIYEQYF.

On this clone itself: The junction and the germline gene differ at one end; a read error may be behind it. The chain is built from TRBV27 and TRBJ2-6, with D perhaps matching TRBD2 (6 bases). The CDR3 has 15 amino acids. Germline CDR1 and CDR2: MNHEY and SMNVEV (reference sequence). The chain's CDR3 is CASRGVGTGANFLTF. DNA for the CDR3: TGTGCCAGCAGGGGGGTGGGGACTGGGGCCAACTTCCTGACTTTC.

This clone rates as medium-sized. The J gene is TRBJ1-1, the V gene TRBV6-2 or TRBV6-3, with a possible D match to TRBD1 (5 bases). This CDR3 spans 17 amino acids. Trimming removed 3 bases from V and 1 base from J, with 18 bases in between. CDR1 is MNHEY and CDR2 is SVGEGT in the germline V gene. The CDR3 loop is CASSYVAGQGRNTEAFF. DNA for the CDR3: TGTGCCAGCAGTTATGTGGCAGGGCAAGGAAGGAACACTGAAGCTTTCTTT.

Ten or more counts support this clone. The gene calls are TRBV19 and TRBJ2-4; D call uncertain. The germline V and J ends were trimmed by 5 bases and 0 bases, with 5 bases remaining between them. Per the germline V gene, CDR1 is LNHDA and CDR2 is SQIVND (reference sequence). CDR3 size: 13 residues. CDR3 in amino acids: CASSFLAKNIQYF. The CDR3, as DNA: TGTGCCAGTAGTTTCTTAGCCAAAAACATTCAGTACTTC.

This chain uses TRBV19 with TRBJ2-1; D gene unclear. The V end lost 3 bases, the J end lost 4 bases, and 7 bases lay between the germline ends. Germline assignment: CDR1 LNHDA and CDR2 SQIVND (reference sequence). The CDR3 is 13 residues long. The CDR3 bases are TGTGCCAGTAGTATGACCATATACAATGAGCAGTTCTTC. This translates into CASSMTIYNEQFF.

J is TRBJ2-7 and V is TRBV28; D gene unclear. Trimming cost V 6 bases and J 5 bases, with 20 bases left between them. Germline-derived CDR1 and CDR2 are MDHEN and SYDVKM. The CDR3 is 15 amino acids. The CDR3 sequence: CASRTFWGFVDEQYF. The CDR3 DNA follows: TGTGCCAGCAGAACATTTTGGGGTTTTGTAGACGAGCAGTACTTC.